This T cell receptor (beta chain) stems from a study of OX40 agonist ivuxolimab in advanced cancers. Turning to the study itself: Those treated in dose escalation had hepatocellular carcinoma, melanoma, renal cell cancer or head and neck cancer. General study results and limits: Average numbers of expanded clones were greater in CD8+ T cells than in CD4+.

The germline V and J ends were trimmed by 2 bases and 9 bases, with 19 bases remaining between them. The CDR3 contains 15 residues. Germline V lookup: CDR1 SNHLY, CDR2 FYNNEI. TCRdb's table, derived via immunoSEQ multiplex PCR, lists solely in-frame clones and lacks some. The data contain 53,000 or so clones, approximately 90% of them seen just once; the ten biggest clones take up around 1.5%. This clone was observed once. As yet, its antigen is unknown. The TCR comes from an adult with an advanced solid tumor such as melanoma, head and neck, liver or kidney cancer. Material: CD4+ or CD8+ T cells sorted from blood, obtained in a trial of the OX40 agonist ivuxolimab. The chain links TRBV2 to TRBJ2-5, with D possibly TRBD1 on 6 matching bases. The CDR3 is CASSEITGNIRAQYF. The CDR3 DNA is TGTGCCAGCAGTGAAATCACAGGGAACATCAGGGCCCAGTACTTC.